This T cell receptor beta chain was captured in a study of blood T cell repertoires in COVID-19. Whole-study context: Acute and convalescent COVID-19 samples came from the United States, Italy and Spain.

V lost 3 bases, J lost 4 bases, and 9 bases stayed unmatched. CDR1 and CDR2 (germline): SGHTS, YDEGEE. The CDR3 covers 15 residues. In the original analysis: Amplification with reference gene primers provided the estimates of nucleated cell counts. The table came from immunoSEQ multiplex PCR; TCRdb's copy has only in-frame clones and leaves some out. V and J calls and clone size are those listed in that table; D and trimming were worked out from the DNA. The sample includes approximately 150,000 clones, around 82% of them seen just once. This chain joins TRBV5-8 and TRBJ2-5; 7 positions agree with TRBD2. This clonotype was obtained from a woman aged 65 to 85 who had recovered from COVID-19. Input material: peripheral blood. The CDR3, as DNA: TGTGCCAGCAGCTCCCTCCGGTCGGGGGGAGAGACCCAGTACTTC. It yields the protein CASSSLRSGGETQYF.